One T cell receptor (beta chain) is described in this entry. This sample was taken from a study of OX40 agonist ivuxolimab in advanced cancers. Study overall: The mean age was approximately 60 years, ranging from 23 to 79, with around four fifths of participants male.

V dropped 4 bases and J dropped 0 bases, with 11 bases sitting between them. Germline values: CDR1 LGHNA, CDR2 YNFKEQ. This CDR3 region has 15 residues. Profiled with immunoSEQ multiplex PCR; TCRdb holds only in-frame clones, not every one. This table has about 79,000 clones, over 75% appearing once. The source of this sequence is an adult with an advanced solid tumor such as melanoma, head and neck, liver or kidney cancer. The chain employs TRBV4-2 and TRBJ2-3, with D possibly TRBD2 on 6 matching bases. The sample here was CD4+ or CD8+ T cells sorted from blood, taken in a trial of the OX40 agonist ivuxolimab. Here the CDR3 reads CASSLSSVSTDTQYF. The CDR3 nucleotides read TGTGCCAGCAGCCTTTCTAGCGTCAGCACAGATACGCAGTATTTT.